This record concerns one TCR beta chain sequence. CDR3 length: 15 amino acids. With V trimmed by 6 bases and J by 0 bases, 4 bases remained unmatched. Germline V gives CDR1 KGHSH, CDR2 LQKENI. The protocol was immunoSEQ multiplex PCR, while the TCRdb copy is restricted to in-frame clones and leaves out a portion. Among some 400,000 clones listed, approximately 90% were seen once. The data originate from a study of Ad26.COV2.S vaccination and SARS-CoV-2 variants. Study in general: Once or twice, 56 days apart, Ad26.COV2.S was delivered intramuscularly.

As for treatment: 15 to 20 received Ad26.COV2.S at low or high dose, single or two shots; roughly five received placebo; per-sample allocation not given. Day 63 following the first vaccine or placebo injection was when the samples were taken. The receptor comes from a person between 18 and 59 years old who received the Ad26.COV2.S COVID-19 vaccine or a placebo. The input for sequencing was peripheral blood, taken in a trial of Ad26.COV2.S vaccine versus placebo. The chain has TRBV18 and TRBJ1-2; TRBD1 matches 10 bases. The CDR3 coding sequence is TGTGCCAGCTCCCGGGGGACAGGGGCTAACTATGGCTACACCTTC. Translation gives CASSRGTGANYGYTF. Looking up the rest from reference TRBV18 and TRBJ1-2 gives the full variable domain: NAGVMQNPRHLVRRRGQEARLRCSPMKGHSHVYWYRQLPEEGLKFMVYLQKENIIDESGMPKERFSAEFPKEGPSILRIQQVVRGDSAAYFCASSRGTGANYGYTFGSGTRLTVV.